These 3 T cell receptor beta chains came from one sample sequenced in a study of identical twins. TCRdb ran MiXCR on the 5' RACE reads and lists one entry per CDR3 protein. The sample consists of hundreds of thousands of distinct CDR3 sequences, about 7.1% of them appearing once. These data were also filed under a second study, of yellow fever vaccine responses in identical twins.

The sequenced sample was PBMCs. These receptors all stem from a woman between 18 and 29 years old in good health.

The chain uses TRBV7-9 and TRBJ1-4; tentative D call: TRBD1 (6 bases). The germline V gene has CDR1 SEHNR and CDR2 FQNEAQ (reference sequence). The CDR3 runs to 15 residues. The V and J ends lost 1 base and 5 bases respectively, with 11 bases between them. The CDR3 region has the DNA TGTGCCAGCAGCTTAGGGACAGCGCCCAATGAAAAACTGTTTTTT. It yields the protein CASSLGTAPNEKLFF.

This clonotype occurred a few times. This rearrangement joins TRBV5-1 to TRBJ2-4, with D perhaps TRBD2 (5 bases). The V and J ends lost 3 bases and 2 bases respectively, with 15 bases between them. There are 16 residues in the CDR3. Germline lookup yields CDR1 SGHRS and CDR2 YFSETQ. The chain's CDR3 is CASSWDRSGTKNIQYF. The CDR3 DNA reads TGCGCCAGCAGCTGGGATAGGTCGGGAACCAAAAACATTCAGTACTTC.

The table lists this clonotype with a few counts. The CDR3 here is CASRTGVWPTSTDTQYF. In DNA form, the CDR3 reads TGTGCCAGCAGGACAGGGGTTTGGCCCACTAGCACAGATACGCAGTATTTT. The chain recombines TRBV27 with TRBJ2-3; 8 positions match TRBD1. Losses at the gene ends were 6 bases for V and 0 bases for J; bases not matched to a gene: 11. Germline V gene data show CDR1 as MNHEY and CDR2 as SMNVEV (reference sequence). This CDR3 spans 17 amino acids.